A selection of T cell receptor beta chains follows, all from one sample in a study of OX40 agonist ivuxolimab in advanced cancers. Repertoires were generated with immunoSEQ multiplex PCR, while TCRdb's copy carries only in-frame clones and drops some. The sample carries some 63,000 clones, more than 75% recorded once. Sequenced material: CD4+ or CD8+ T cells sorted from blood, taken in a trial of the OX40 agonist ivuxolimab. The receptors stem from an adult with an advanced solid tumor such as melanoma, head and neck, liver or kidney cancer. Each CDR3 is given with its conserved first and last residue. Fields, in order: V gene, J gene, D gene, clone size, CDR3 DNA, CDR3 protein. D genes are given only for firm matches. Rows give clone size only sometimes, using once, few, many, or a class for an expanded clone.

TRBV30,TRBJ1-5,-,-,TGTGCCTGGAACCGGAGGGGGAGCAATCAGCCCCAGCATTTT,CAWNRRGSNQPQHF
TRBV6-6,TRBJ2-3,TRBD2,-,TGTGCCAGCAGAGCGACTAGCGGGAGGACAGATACGCAGTATTTT,CASRATSGRTDTQYF
TRBV6-4,TRBJ1-2,TRBD1,-,TGTGCCAGCAGCCGGACAGGGACAGGAGGCTACACCTTC,CASSRTGTGGYTF
TRBV6-1,TRBJ2-1,-,-,TGTGTCAGCCCACGGGTTCAGGGCCACAATGAGCAGTTCTTC,CVSPRVQGHNEQFF
TRBV9,TRBJ1-2,TRBD1,-,TGTGCCAGCAGCCCCAGGGACAGGGAGCGAACTAACTATGGCTACACCTTC,CASSPRDRERTNYGYTF
TRBV9,TRBJ2-3,-,-,TGTGCCAGCAGCGAAGATGGTTACACAGATACGCAGTATTTT,CASSEDGYTDTQYF
TRBV19,TRBJ2-3,-,-,TGTGCCAGTAGTCAAGGGGGGCTAAGGTATCAGTATTTT,CASSQGGLRYQYF
TRBV6-1,TRBJ2-1,-,-,TGTGCCATCTCTGCGGGACCCTCATACAATGAGCAGTTCTTC,CAISAGPSYNEQFF
TRBV19,TRBJ1-5,-,-,TGTGCCAGTAATAGGGGGGAAGGCAATCAGCCCCAGCATTTT,CASNRGEGNQPQHF
TRBV28,TRBJ2-1,TRBD2,-,TGTGCCAGCAGCACCCGAGACGGGACTAGCCCAACGGATGAGCAGTTCTTC,CASSTRDGTSPTDEQFF
TRBV5-4,TRBJ2-1,-,-,TGTGCCAGCAGCGCCAGCAGCAATGAGCAGTTCTTC,CASSASSNEQFF
TRBV7-2,TRBJ2-7,TRBD2,once,TGTGCCAGCAGTCGACTAGCGGGGGGGAGCTACGAGCAGTACTTC,CASSRLAGGSYEQYF
TRBV2,TRBJ2-3,-,-,TGTGCCAGCTCCTGGGGGCAGCTCACAGATACGCAGTATTTT,CASSWGQLTDTQYF
TRBV27,TRBJ2-5,-,-,TGTGCCAGCAGTTCCCAGGACGGACGACAAGAGACCCAGTACTTC,CASSSQDGRQETQYF
TRBV7-9,TRBJ2-7,-,-,TGTGCCAGCAGCTTTGGGCAGGGAAACGAGCAGTACTTC,CASSFGQGNEQYF
TRBV6-1,TRBJ2-3,-,-,TGTGCCAGCCGACGGGACCTCACAGATACGCAGTATTTT,CASRRDLTDTQYF
TRBV19,TRBJ2-7,-,-,TGTGCCAGTAGCCAAGACACAGGGAAGCAGTACTTC,CASSQDTGKQYF
TRBV29-1,TRBJ2-7,-,-,TGCAGCGTTGGTCCATTCAGGGGCTACGAGCAGTACTTC,CSVGPFRGYEQYF
TRBV28,TRBJ2-3,TRBD2,once,TGTGCCAGCAGAGGCGGGAGGGCCCCAGATACGCAGTATTTT,CASRGGRAPDTQYF
TRBV4-2,TRBJ1-4,TRBD1,-,TGTGCCAGCAGCCCCCGGACAGGGGGGGGAGCTAATGAAAAACTGTTTTTT,CASSPRTGGGANEKLFF
TRBV18,TRBJ2-4,-,-,TGTGCCAGCTCACCGGATAGGGACGTTGGGAACATTCAGTACTTC,CASSPDRDVGNIQYF
TRBV7-2,TRBJ1-3,-,-,TGTGCCAGCAGCTCAAGTAAGGGAAACACCATATATTTT,CASSSSKGNTIYF
TRBV4-3,TRBJ2-3,TRBD1,-,TGCGCCAGCAGCCAGGACAGGGGGCGCACAGATACGCAGTATTTT,CASSQDRGRTDTQYF
TRBV5-5,TRBJ1-4,-,-,TGTGCCAGCAGCTTGGGTGATCGGGGAGCCGATTTGGAGAATGAAAAACTGTTTTTT,CASSLGDRGADLENEKLFF
TRBV7-2,TRBJ1-5,-,-,TGTGCCAGCAGCTTAGTAGGGGGCAATCAGCCCCAGCATTTT,CASSLVGGNQPQHF
TRBV28,TRBJ2-5,TRBD2,-,TGTGCCACCCGAGCGGGAGTAGCGGAGACCCAGTACTTC,CATRAGVAETQYF
TRBV18,TRBJ1-5,-,-,TGTGCCAGCTCACCACCCGGCACGAGCAATCAGCCCCAGCATTTT,CASSPPGTSNQPQHF
TRBV6-1,TRBJ2-7,-,-,TGTGCCAGCAGTTTTGAGGGCGGAGATTTCGAGCAGTACTTC,CASSFEGGDFEQYF
TRBV9,TRBJ1-4,-,-,TGTGCCAGCAGCGTAGACGGGCGGGGTGAAAAACTGTTTTTT,CASSVDGRGEKLFF
TRBV2,TRBJ1-5,-,-,TGTGCCAGCAGTGAAGGCCTCGGAAGCAATCAGCCCCAGCATTTT,CASSEGLGSNQPQHF
TRBV7-2,TRBJ2-3,TRBD2,once,TGTGCCAGCAGCATAGCGGGCCGCTTCACAGATACGCAGTATTTT,CASSIAGRFTDTQYF
TRBV5-8,TRBJ2-6,-,-,TGTGCCAGCAGCTTGGGGCCGACTGGGGCCAACGTCCTGACTTTC,CASSLGPTGANVLTF
TRBV27,TRBJ1-2,-,-,TGTGCCAGCAGTTTATCCCACAGCTATGGCTACACCTTC,CASSLSHSYGYTF